This record looks at one T cell receptor beta chain sequence and its context. Its antigen is unknown. The data belong to a study of T cell responses to AZD1222 COVID-19 vaccine. Assay used: immunoSEQ multiplex PCR; TCRdb lists only in-frame clones, some missing. The table lists about 160,000 clones, 90% of them singletons. This CDR3 is 13 amino acids long. V was cut by 2 bases and J by 5 bases, with 9 bases left in between. The germline V gene has CDR1 MNHEY and CDR2 SMNVEV (reference sequence). General observations from the study: Spike-wide coverage was observed for vaccine-associated CD4 TCRs, with dominant responses at 160-218 and 743-854.

This specimen was peripheral blood, taken 28 days after the second AZD1222 dose. The chain uses TRBV27 and TRBJ1-2; a possible D gene is TRBD1 (5 bases). The receptor comes from an adult who received the AZD1222 COVID-19 vaccine. The CDR3 here is CASSLGGRYGYTF. The CDR3 region has the DNA TGTGCCAGCAGTTTAGGGGGTCGGTATGGCTACACCTTC.